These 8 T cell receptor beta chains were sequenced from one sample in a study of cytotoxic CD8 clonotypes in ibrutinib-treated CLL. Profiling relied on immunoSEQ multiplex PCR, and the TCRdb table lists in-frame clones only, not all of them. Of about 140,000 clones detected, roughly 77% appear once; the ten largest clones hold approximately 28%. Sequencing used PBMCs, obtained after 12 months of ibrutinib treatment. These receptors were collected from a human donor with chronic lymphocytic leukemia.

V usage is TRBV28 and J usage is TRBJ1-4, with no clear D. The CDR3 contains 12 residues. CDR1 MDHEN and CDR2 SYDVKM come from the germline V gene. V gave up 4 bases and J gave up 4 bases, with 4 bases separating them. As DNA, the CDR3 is TGTGCCAGCAGTTCCAGTAATGAAAAACTGTTTTTT. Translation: CASSSSNEKLFF.

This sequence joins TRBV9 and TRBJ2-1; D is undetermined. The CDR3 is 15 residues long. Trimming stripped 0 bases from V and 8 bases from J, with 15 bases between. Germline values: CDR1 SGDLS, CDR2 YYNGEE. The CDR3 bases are TGTGCCAGCAGCGTAGGAGGTCGCGAGGCCGATGAGCAGTTCTTC. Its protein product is CASSVGGREADEQFF.

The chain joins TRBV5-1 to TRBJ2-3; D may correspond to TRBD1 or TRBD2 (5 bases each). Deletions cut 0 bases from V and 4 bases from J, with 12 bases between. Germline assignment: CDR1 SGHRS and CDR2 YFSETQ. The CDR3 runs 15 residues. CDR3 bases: TGCGCCAGCAGCTTGGAGTGGGACGTGGCAGATACGCAGTATTTT. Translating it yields CASSLEWDVADTQYF.

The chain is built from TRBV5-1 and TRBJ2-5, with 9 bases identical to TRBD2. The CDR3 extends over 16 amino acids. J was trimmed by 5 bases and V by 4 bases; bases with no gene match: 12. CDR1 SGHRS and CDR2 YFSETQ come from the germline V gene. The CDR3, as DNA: TGCGCCAGCAGCCCCAACGGCGGGGGGGCCCGGGAGACCCAGTACTTC. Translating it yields CASSPNGGGARETQYF. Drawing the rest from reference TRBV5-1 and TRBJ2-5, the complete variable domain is KAGVTQTPRYLIKTRGQQVTLSCSPISGHRSVSWYQQTPGQGLQFLFEYFSETQRNKGNFPGRFSGRQFSNSRSEMNVSTLELGDSALYLCASSPNGGGARETQYFGPGTRLLVL.

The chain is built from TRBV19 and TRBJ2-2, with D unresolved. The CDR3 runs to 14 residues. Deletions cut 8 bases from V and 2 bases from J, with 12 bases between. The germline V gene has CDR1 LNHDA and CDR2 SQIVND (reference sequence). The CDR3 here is CASRRQLNTGELFF. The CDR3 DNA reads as TGTGCCAGTCGAAGGCAGTTAAACACCGGGGAGCTGTTTTTT.

This CDR3 reads CASTDSGPQHF. CDR3 nucleotides: TGTGCCAGCACCGACTCAGGGCCCCAGCATTTT. The chain carries TRBV27 and TRBJ1-5; D ambiguous. This CDR3 has 11 residues. Looked up from germline, CDR1 is MNHEY and CDR2 is SMNVEV (reference sequence). V was pared by 7 bases and J by 9 bases, with 10 bases between.

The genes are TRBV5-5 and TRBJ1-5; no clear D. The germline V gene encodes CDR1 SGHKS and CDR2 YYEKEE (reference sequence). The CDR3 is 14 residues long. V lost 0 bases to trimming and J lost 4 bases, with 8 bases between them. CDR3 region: CASSLGVGNQPQHF. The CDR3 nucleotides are TGTGCCAGCAGCTTGGGCGTGGGGAATCAGCCCCAGCATTTT.

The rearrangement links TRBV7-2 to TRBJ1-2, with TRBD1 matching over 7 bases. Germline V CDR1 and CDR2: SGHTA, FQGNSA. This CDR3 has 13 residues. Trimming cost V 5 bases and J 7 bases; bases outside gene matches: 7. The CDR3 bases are TGTGCCAGCAGCCCCGACAGGGATTCTGGCTACACCTTC. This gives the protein CASSPDRDSGYTF.